This entry lists 14 T cell receptor beta chains sequenced from one sample in a study of vaccination and CD4 T cells after COVID-19. Treatment given: approximately nine-day PBMC culture with coronavirus spike peptide pools or control peptides (ViraFEST assay). The antigens of these receptors remain unknown. CD4+ T cells that had been cultured provided DNA sequenced with the Oncomine TCR Beta short-read assay. TCRdb re-called the PCR reads with MiXCR, one entry per CDR3 protein. Counted here are about 18,000 distinct CDR3 sequences, approximately 47% occurring once; the ten biggest clones make up around 18%. The specimen was CD4+ T cells from blood, cultured in vitro, collected before SARS-CoV-2 vaccination. The receptors were sampled from a human donor who received a COVID-19 vaccine.

The CDR3 bases are TGTGCCACCAGTGAAGTACGGACTAGCAGGACGACCCTAGATACGCAGTATTTT. Its translation is CATSEVRTSRTTLDTQYF. The genes are TRBV24-1 and TRBJ2-3; 8 nucleotides line up with TRBD2. Losses at the gene ends were 4 bases for V and 5 bases for J; bases not matched to a gene: 16. Germline V gives CDR1 KGHDR, CDR2 SFDVKD. The CDR3 contains 18 residues.

This clonotype was counted a few times. The V call is TRBV20-1, the J call TRBJ2-1; 9 bases are shared with TRBD2. V shed 0 bases and J 4 bases; nucleotides not matched to a gene: 4. The CDR3 totals 15 residues. Germline V CDR1 and CDR2: DFQATT, SNEGSKA (reference sequence). The CDR3 DNA reads TGCAGTGCTAGAGATAGCGGGGGCAGATACAATGAGCAGTTCTTC. Residues: CSARDSGGRYNEQFF.

This clonotype has only a few counts. The chain recombines TRBV20-1 with TRBJ1-6; a possible D gene is TRBD1 (6 bases). Between the trimmed V and J ends, which lost 1 base and 7 bases, there was a span of 17 bases. The CDR3 contains 16 residues. CDR1 is DFQATT, CDR2 SNEGSKA, per germline (reference sequence). CDR3 DNA: TGCAGTGCTAGAGCGCCCTCAGAGGGGGGAAATTCACCCCTCCACTTT. Translating gives CSARAPSEGGNSPLHF.

This clonotype was counted a few times. V is TRBV7-8 and J is TRBJ2-7, with 8 bases fitting TRBD1. The junction had 6 bases not matched to a gene; V was cut back by 1 base and J by 7 bases. From germline, CDR1 is SGHVS and CDR2 FQNEAQ. The CDR3 is made up of 14 amino acids. CDR3 in amino acids: CASSLGVRGREQYF. In DNA form, the CDR3 reads TGTGCCAGCAGCTTAGGGGTCAGGGGGCGTGAGCAGTACTTC.

The rearrangement links TRBV11-3 to TRBJ1-3, with 7 positions matching TRBD1. This CDR3 is built from 17 residues. The V segment lost 1 base and the J segment 6 bases; nucleotides outside the gene matches: 12. Germline V CDR1 and CDR2: SGHNT, YENEEA. In DNA form, the CDR3 reads TGTGCCAGCAGCTTAGTCCAGACAGGGTTCGGCTCAAACACCATATATTTT. It yields the protein CASSLVQTGFGSNTIYF. Using reference TRBV11-3 and TRBJ1-3 for the parts outside the CDR3, the full variable domain is EAGVVQSPRYKIIEKKQPVAFWCNPISGHNTLYWYLQNLGQGPELLIRYENEEAVDDSQLPKDRFSAERLKGVDSTLKIQPAELGDSAVYLCASSLVQTGFGSNTIYFGEGSWLTVV.

There are a few counts of this clonotype. The chain is built from TRBV20-1 and TRBJ2-5; maybe TRBD2 (5 bases). This CDR3 is built from 13 residues. The germline gives CDR1 DFQATT, CDR2 SNEGSKA (reference sequence). Between the trimmed V and J ends, which lost 6 bases and 1 base, there was a span of 12 bases. Here the CDR3 DNA reads TGCAGTGCCCACTTCGGGGTCCAAGAGACCCAGTACTTC. The encoded protein is CSAHFGVQETQYF.

The CDR3 loop reads CSASNGDQRPQHF. CDR3 DNA sequence: TGCAGTGCTAGCAACGGCGACCAACGGCCCCAGCATTTT. V and J are TRBV20-1 and TRBJ1-5; D not resolved. The CDR3 is made up of 13 amino acids. The germline gives CDR1 DFQATT, CDR2 SNEGSKA (reference sequence). Trimming removed 3 bases from V and 9 bases from J, with 15 bases in between.

This clonotype was seen only a few times. The chain is built from TRBV20-1 and TRBJ1-3; 7 bases line up with TRBD1. Germline assignment: CDR1 DFQATT and CDR2 SNEGSKA (reference sequence). The junction had 5 bases not matched to a gene; V was cut back by 0 bases and J by 0 bases. The CDR3 is made up of 16 amino acids. CDR3 coding DNA: TGCAGTGCTAGAGATCCCACAGGGGCCTCTGGAAACACCATATATTTT. Amino acid sequence: CSARDPTGASGNTIYF.

The chain links TRBV10-1 to TRBJ2-3; 10 positions match TRBD2. Trimming took 4 bases from V and 0 from J; bases not matched to a gene: 1. The germline V gene has CDR1 WNHNN and CDR2 SYGVQD (reference sequence). The CDR3 runs to 15 residues. The CDR3 is CASSGTSGSTDTQYF. The CDR3 DNA sequence: TGCGCCAGCAGTGGGACTAGCGGTAGCACAGATACGCAGTATTTT.

The rearrangement links TRBV15 to TRBJ1-1, with a tentative D call TRBD1 (5 bases). Deletions cut 0 bases from V and 5 bases from J, with 10 bases between. Germline V gene lookup returns CDR1 LNHNV and CDR2 YYDKDF (reference sequence). The CDR3 totals 14 residues. CDR3 sequence: CATSRDRRQTEAFF. CDR3 in DNA: TGTGCCACCAGCAGAGATCGGCGACAGACTGAAGCTTTCTTT. Together with reference TRBV15 and TRBJ1-1, the CDR3 gives the full variable domain: DAMVIQNPRYQVTQFGKPVTLSCSQTLNHNVMYWYQQKSSQAPKLLFHYYDKDFNNEADTPDNFQSRRPNTSFCFLDIRSPGLGDTAMYLCATSRDRRQTEAFFGQGTRLTVV.

The rearrangement links TRBV5-5 to TRBJ2-4, with D unresolved. V lost 1 base to trimming and J lost 5 bases, with 4 bases between them. From germline, CDR1 is SGHKS and CDR2 YYEKEE (reference sequence). This CDR3 contains 12 residues. The CDR3 loop reads CASSLSQNIQYF. The DNA for the CDR3 is TGTGCCAGCAGCTTGTCCCAAAACATTCAGTACTTC.

The chain combines TRBV5-1 with TRBJ1-1; TRBD1 aligns across 8 bases. The V segment lost 4 bases and the J segment 1 base; nucleotides outside the gene matches: 6. Germline CDR1 reads SGHRS; CDR2 reads YFSETQ. The CDR3 spans 15 residues. The CDR3 protein is CASSTSTGENTEAFF. In nucleotides, the CDR3 is TGCGCCAGCAGCACCTCGACAGGGGAGAACACTGAAGCTTTCTTT.

This clonotype was observed once. This chain links TRBV12-3 or TRBV12-4 with TRBJ1-3; D is unclear. Trimming removed 3 bases at V and 4 bases at J, with 7 bases between. The CDR3 covers 13 residues. Here the CDR3 reads CASSLGSGNTIYF. CDR3 DNA: TGTGCCAGCAGTTTGGGGTCCGGAAACACCATATATTTT.

J is TRBJ2-1 and V is TRBV19, with 7 bases matching TRBD1. The V and J ends lost 7 bases and 6 bases, in that order; junction bases with no gene match: 12. The germline CDR1 and CDR2 sequences are LNHDA and SQIVND (reference sequence). The CDR3 has 15 residues. In DNA, the CDR3 is TGTGCCAGTACCGCTAGACAGGGAAGGTTCAATGAGCAGTTCTTC. Translated: CASTARQGRFNEQFF.